This T cell receptor beta chain was sequenced for a study of T cell repertoires in cytomegalovirus infection. Study in general: Both a matching HLA type and CMV infection were indicated by public TCR beta signatures.

The study's findings and limits: People with CMV and the relevant HLA were identified by cumulative public TCR beta family frequency. Ex vivo responses were dominated by HLA-C-restricted CMV-specific TCR beta clonotypes.

The table lists this clonotype with many counts. Its specificity is unknown. TCRdb fed the reads into MiXCR, producing one record per CDR3 protein. Of 70,000 to 75,000 distinct CDR3 sequences in the sample, 4% were seen once. Between the trimmed V and J ends, which lost 0 bases and 8 bases, there was a span of 11 bases. Looked up from germline, CDR1 is MNHEY and CDR2 is SVGAGI. This CDR3 is built from 14 residues. This TCR derives from a human donor in good health (CMV status not recorded). Some clones in this sample may be carry-over from other donors' samples. Sequencing was done on a sample of PBMCs. V gene TRBV6-5 combines with J gene TRBJ2-1; possible D gene TRBD2, 6 bases. The CDR3, as DNA: TGTGCCAGCAGTTACTCACTAGCCCCCCATGAGCAGTTCTTC. Its translation: CASSYSLAPHEQFF.